This T cell receptor beta chain was observed in a study of blood T cell repertoires in COVID-19. For the study at large: COVID-19 samples from acute and convalescent phases originated in the United States, Italy and Spain. Sources were T cells, B-cell-depleted T cells, or PBMCs; the material itself was cDNA or gDNA.

Authors' data handling: Amplification of reference gene primers was used by the study to estimate nucleated cell counts. Method: immunoSEQ multiplex PCR; TCRdb's copy keeps in-frame clones and lacks some. V and J calls and clone size are given by that table; D and trimming were obtained from the DNA. This sample has some 190,000 clones, with about four fifths found just once. The ends were cut back, 0 bases at V and 4 bases at J, with 8 bases in the middle. This CDR3 is 14 amino acids long. The V gene's germline CDR1 is SGHTA and CDR2 FQGTGA. Sequenced: peripheral blood. This TCR was sampled from a man between 60 and 75 years old with acute or convalescent COVID-19. V is TRBV7-3 and J is TRBJ2-3; D remains ambiguous. This chain's CDR3 is CASSLTSSADTQYF. As DNA, the CDR3 is TGTGCCAGCAGCTTAACGTCCTCCGCAGATACGCAGTATTTT.